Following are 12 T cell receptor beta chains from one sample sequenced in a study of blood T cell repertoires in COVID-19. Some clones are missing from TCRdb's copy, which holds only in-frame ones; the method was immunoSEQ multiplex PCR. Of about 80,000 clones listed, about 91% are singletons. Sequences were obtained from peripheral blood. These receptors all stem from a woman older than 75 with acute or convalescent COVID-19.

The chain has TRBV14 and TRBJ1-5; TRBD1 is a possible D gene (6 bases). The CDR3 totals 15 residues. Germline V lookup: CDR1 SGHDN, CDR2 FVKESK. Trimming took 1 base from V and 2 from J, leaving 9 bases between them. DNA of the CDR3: TGTGCCAGCAGCCAAGTTGCAGGGGGCAATCAGCCCCAGCATTTT. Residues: CASSQVAGGNQPQHF.

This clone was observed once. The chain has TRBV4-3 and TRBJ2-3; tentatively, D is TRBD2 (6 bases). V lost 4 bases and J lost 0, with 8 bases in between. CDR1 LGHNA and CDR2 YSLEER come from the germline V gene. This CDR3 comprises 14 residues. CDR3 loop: CASSPRDSTDTQYF. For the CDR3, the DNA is TGCGCCAGCAGCCCGCGGGACAGCACAGATACGCAGTATTTT.

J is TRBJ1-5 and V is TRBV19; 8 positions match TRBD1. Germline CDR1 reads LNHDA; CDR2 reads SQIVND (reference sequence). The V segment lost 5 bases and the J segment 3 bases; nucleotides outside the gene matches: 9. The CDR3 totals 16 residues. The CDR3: CASSPTGTGLNQPQHF. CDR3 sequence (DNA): TGTGCCAGTAGTCCTACCGGGACAGGCCTCAATCAGCCCCAGCATTTT. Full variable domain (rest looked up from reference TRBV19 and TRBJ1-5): DGGITQSPKYLFRKEGQNVTLSCEQNLNHDAMYWYRQDPGQGLRLIYYSQIVNDFQKGDIAEGYSVSREKKESFPLTVTSAQKNPTAFYLCASSPTGTGLNQPQHFGDGTRLSIL.

The CDR3 region is CASSRQQGNEKLFF. The DNA for the CDR3 is TGTGCCAGCAGCCGACAACAGGGCAATGAAAAACTGTTTTTT. The chain couples TRBV5-5 to TRBJ1-4; maybe TRBD1 (6 bases). V was clipped by 4 bases and J by 5 bases, with 12 bases between them. Germline V gives CDR1 SGHKS, CDR2 YYEKEE (reference sequence). The CDR3 totals 14 residues.

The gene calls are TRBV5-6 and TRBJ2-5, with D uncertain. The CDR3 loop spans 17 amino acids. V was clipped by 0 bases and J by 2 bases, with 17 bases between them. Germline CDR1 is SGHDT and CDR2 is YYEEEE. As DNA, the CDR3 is TGTGCCAGCAGCTTGGGAGGTCTTGGCTACTCACAAGAGACCCAGTACTTC. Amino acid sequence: CASSLGGLGYSQETQYF.

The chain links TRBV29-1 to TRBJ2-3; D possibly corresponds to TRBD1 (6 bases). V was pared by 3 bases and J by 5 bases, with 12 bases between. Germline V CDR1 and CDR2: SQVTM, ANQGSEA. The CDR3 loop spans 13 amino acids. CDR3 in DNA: TGCAGCGTTGAGGCAGGGGCGGTAGATACGCAGTATTTT. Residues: CSVEAGAVDTQYF.

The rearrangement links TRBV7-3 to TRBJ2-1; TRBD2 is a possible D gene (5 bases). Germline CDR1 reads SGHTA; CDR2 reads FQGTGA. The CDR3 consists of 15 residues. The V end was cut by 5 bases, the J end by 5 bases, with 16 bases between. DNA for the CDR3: TGTGCCAGCAGCATGAGTGGACCCGGGAACAATGAGCAGTTCTTC. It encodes CASSMSGPGNNEQFF.

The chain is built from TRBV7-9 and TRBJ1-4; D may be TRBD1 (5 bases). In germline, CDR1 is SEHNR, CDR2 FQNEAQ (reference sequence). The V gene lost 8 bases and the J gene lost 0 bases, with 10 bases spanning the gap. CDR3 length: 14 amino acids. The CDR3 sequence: CASAETATNEKLFF. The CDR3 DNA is TGTGCCAGCGCCGAGACAGCAACTAATGAAAAACTGTTTTTT. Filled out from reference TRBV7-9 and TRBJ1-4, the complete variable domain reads DTGVSQNPRHKITKRGQNVTFRCDPISEHNRLYWYRQTLGQGPEFLTYFQNEAQLEKSRLLSDRFSAERPKGSFSTLEIQRTEQGDSAMYLCASAETATNEKLFFGSGTQLSVL.

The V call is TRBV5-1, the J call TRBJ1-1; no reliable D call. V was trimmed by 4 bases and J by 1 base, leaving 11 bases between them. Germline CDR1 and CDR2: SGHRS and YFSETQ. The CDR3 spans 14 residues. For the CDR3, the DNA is TGCGCCAGCAGCCTCCTACAGAAGAACACTGAAGCTTTCTTT. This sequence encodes CASSLLQKNTEAFF.

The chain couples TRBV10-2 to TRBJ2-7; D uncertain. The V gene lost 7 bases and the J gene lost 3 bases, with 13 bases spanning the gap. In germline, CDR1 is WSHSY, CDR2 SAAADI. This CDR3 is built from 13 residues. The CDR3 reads CASTLGPNYEQYF. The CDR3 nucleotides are TGCGCCAGCACCCTAGGCCCGAACTACGAGCAGTACTTC.

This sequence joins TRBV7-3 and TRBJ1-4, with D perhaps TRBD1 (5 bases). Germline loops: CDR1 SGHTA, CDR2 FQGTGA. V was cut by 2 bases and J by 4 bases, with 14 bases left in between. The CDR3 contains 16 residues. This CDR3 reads CASSLGGAGFNEKLFF. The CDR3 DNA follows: TGTGCCAGCAGCTTAGGTGGGGCAGGGTTTAATGAAAAACTGTTTTTT.

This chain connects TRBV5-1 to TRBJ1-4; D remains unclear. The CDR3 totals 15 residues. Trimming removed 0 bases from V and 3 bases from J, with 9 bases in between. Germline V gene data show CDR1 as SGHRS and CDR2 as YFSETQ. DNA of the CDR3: TGCGCCAGCAGCTTGGCCGCGGCCTCTAATGAAAAACTGTTTTTT. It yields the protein CASSLAAASNEKLFF. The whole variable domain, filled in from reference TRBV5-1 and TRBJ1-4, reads KAGVTQTPRYLIKTRGQQVTLSCSPISGHRSVSWYQQTPGQGLQFLFEYFSETQRNKGNFPGRFSGRQFSNSRSEMNVSTLELGDSALYLCASSLAAASNEKLFFGSGTQLSVL.